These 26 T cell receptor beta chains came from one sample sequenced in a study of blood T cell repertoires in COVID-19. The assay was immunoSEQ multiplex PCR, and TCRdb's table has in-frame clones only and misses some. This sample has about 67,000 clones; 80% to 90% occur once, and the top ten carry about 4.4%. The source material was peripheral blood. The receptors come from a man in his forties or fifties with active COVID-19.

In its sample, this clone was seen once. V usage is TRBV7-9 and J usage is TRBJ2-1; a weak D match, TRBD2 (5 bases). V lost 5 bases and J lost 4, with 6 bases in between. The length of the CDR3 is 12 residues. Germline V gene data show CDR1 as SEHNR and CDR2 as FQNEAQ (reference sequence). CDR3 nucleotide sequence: TGTGCCAGCAGCCAGCGGTACAATGAGCAGTTCTTC. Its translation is CASSQRYNEQFF.

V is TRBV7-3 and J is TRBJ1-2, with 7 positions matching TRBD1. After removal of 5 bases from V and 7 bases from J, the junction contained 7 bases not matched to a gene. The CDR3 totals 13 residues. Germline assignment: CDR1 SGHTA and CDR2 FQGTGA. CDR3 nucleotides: TGTGCCAGCAGCCCGAACAGGGGAGGTGGCTACACCTTC. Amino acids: CASSPNRGGGYTF.

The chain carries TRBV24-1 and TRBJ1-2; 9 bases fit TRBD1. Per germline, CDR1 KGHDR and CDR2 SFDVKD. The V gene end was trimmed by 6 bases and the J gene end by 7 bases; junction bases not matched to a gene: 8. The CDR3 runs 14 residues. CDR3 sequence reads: CATSLRGTGIGYTF. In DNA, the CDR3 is TGTGCCACCAGTCTCCGGGGGACAGGGATTGGCTACACCTTC.

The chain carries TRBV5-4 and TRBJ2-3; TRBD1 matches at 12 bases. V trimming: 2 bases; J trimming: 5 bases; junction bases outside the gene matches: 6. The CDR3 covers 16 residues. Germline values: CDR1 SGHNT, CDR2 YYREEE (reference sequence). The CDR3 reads CASSFAGTGGLDTQYF. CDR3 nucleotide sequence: TGTGCCAGCAGCTTTGCCGGGACAGGGGGCTTAGATACGCAGTATTTT.

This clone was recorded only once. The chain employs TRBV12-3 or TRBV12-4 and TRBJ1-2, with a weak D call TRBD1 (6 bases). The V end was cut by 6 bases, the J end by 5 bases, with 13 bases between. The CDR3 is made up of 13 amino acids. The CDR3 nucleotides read TGTGCCAGCAGCCTACAGGGCAAGTATGGCTACACCTTC. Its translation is CASSLQGKYGYTF.

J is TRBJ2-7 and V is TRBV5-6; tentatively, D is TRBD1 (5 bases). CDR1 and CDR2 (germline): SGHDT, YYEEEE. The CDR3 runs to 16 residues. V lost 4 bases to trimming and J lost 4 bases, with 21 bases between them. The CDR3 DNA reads TGTGCCAGCAGCCCTATAAGCCCGGACATTTTATACGAGCAGTACTTC. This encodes CASSPISPDILYEQYF.

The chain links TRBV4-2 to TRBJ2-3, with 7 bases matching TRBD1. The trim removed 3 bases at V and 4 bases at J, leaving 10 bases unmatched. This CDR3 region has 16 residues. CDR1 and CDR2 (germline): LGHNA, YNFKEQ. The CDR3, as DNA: TGTGCCAGCAGCCACCGGACAGGAGAGTCTCCAGATACGCAGTATTTT. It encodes CASSHRTGESPDTQYF.

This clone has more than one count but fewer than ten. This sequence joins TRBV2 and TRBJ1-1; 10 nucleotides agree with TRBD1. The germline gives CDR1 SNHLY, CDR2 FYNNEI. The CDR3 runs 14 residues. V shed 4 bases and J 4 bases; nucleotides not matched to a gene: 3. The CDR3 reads CASSVRQGATEAFF. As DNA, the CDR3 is TGTGCCAGCAGTGTGCGACAGGGGGCCACTGAAGCTTTCTTT.

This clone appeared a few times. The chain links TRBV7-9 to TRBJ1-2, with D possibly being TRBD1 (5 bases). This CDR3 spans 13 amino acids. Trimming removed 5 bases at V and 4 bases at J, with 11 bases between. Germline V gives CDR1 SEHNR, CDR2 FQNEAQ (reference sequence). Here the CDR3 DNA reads TGTGCCAGCAGCCTTCGCCAGGGCTATGGCTACACCTTC. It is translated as CASSLRQGYGYTF.

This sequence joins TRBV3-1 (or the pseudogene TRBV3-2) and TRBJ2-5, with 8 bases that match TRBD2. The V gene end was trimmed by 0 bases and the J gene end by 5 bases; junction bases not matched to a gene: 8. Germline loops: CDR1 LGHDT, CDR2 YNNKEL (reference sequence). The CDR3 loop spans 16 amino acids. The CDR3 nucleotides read TGTGCCAGCAGCCAAGACAGTCGCGGGGGGAGGGAGACCCAGTACTTC. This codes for CASSQDSRGGRETQYF.

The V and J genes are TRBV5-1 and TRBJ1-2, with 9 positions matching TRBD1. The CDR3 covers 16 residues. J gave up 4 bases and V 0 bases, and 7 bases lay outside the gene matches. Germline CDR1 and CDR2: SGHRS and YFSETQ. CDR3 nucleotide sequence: TGCGCCAGCAGCTTGGGAGTGACAGGGGGTGGCTATGGCTACACCTTC. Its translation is CASSLGVTGGGYGYTF.

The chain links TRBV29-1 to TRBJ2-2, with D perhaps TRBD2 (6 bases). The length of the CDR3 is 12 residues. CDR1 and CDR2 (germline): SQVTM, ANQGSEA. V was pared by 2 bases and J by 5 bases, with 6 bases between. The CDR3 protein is CSVERGTGELFF. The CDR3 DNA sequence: TGCAGCGTTGAACGGGGGACCGGGGAGCTGTTTTTT.

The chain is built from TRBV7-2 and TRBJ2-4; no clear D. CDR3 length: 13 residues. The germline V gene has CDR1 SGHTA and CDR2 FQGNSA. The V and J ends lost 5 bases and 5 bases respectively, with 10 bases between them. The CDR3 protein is CASSIRRENIQYF. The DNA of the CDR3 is TGTGCCAGCAGCATTCGACGGGAAAACATTCAGTACTTC.

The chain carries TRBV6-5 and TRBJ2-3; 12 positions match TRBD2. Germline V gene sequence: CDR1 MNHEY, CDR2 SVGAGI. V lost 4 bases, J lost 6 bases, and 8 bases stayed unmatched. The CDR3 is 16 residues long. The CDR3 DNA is TGTGCCAGCAGTTTAACTAGCGGGGGGTTGAGGGATACGCAGTATTTT. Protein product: CASSLTSGGLRDTQYF.

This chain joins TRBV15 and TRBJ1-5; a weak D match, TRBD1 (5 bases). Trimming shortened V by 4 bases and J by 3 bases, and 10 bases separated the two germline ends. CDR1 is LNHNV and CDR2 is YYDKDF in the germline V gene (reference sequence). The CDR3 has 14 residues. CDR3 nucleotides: TGTGCCACCAGCACAGGGATTGTCAATCAGCCCCAGCATTTT. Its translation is CATSTGIVNQPQHF.

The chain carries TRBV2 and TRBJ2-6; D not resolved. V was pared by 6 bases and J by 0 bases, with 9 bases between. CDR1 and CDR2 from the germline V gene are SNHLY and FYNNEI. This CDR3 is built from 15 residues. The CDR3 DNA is TGTGCCAGCAGCCAACAGAGCTCTGGGGCCAACGTCCTGACTTTC. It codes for CASSQQSSGANVLTF.

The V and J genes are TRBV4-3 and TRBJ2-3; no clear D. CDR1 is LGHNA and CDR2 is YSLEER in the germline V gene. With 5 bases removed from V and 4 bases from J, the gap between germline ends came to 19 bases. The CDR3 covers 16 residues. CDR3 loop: CASSAKARSPPDTQYF. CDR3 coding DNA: TGCGCCAGCAGCGCGAAGGCACGGAGCCCTCCAGATACGCAGTATTTT.

The CDR3 region is CASSPALNEAFF. The CDR3 DNA reads as TGTGCCAGCTCACCCGCACTCAACGAAGCTTTCTTT. J is TRBJ1-1 and V is TRBV18, with unresolved D. This CDR3 is 12 amino acids long. Germline V gene sequence: CDR1 KGHSH, CDR2 LQKENI. The V end was cut by 3 bases, the J end by 8 bases, with 10 bases between.

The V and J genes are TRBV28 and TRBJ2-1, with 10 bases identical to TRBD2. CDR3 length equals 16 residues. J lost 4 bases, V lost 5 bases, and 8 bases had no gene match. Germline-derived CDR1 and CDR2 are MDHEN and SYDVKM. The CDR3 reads CASSPNPSGSYNEQFF. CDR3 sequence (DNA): TGTGCCAGCAGTCCGAATCCTAGCGGGAGTTACAATGAGCAGTTCTTC. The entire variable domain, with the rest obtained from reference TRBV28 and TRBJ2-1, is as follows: DVKVTQSSRYLVKRTGEKVFLECVQDMDHENMFWYRQDPGLGLRLIYFSYDVKMKEKGDIPEGYSVSREKKERFSLILESASTNQTSMYLCASSPNPSGSYNEQFFGPGTRLTVL.

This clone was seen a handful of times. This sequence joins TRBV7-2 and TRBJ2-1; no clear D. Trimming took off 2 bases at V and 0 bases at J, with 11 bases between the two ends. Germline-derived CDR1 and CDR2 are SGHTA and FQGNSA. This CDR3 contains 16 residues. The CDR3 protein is CASSLRLASSYNEQFF. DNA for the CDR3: TGTGCCAGCAGCTTACGCCTCGCGAGCTCCTACAATGAGCAGTTCTTC.

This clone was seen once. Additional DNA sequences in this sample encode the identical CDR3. The CDR3 bases are TGTGCCAGCAGCTTTAGGGGTGAAGCTTTCTTT. Protein sequence: CASSFRGEAFF. The chain recombines TRBV11-3 with TRBJ1-1, with D perhaps TRBD1 (5 bases). The germline V gene encodes CDR1 SGHNT and CDR2 YENEEA. The CDR3 runs to 11 residues. V was pared by 3 bases and J by 7 bases, with 6 bases between.

CDR3 loop: CASSDRGPDEQYF. Written as DNA, the CDR3 is TGTGCCAGCAGCGACAGGGGGCCCGACGAGCAGTACTTC. The rearrangement joins TRBV28 to TRBJ2-7, with TRBD1 identical over 10 bases. CDR1 and CDR2 (germline): MDHEN, SYDVKM. The CDR3 sequence is 13 residues long. Trimming cost V 6 bases and J 5 bases; bases outside gene matches: 4. The variable domain in full, with the rest retrieved from reference TRBV28 and TRBJ2-7, is DVKVTQSSRYLVKRTGEKVFLECVQDMDHENMFWYRQDPGLGLRLIYFSYDVKMKEKGDIPEGYSVSREKKERFSLILESASTNQTSMYLCASSDRGPDEQYFGPGTRLTVT.

In nucleotides, the CDR3 is TGTGCCAGCAGCTTTAGGGGGGGCGCCTACGAGCAGTACTTC. It yields the protein CASSFRGGAYEQYF. This sequence joins TRBV5-4 and TRBJ2-7; the D gene is possibly TRBD2 (7 bases). The ends were cut back, 2 bases at V and 2 bases at J, with 11 bases in the middle. CDR1 is SGHNT and CDR2 is YYREEE in the germline V gene (reference sequence). This CDR3 contains 14 residues. Using reference TRBV5-4 and TRBJ2-7 for the parts outside the CDR3, the full variable domain is ETGVTQSPTHLIKTRGQQVTLRCSSQSGHNTVSWYQQALGQGPQFIFQYYREEENGRGNFPPRFSGLQFPNYSSELNVNALELDDSALYLCASSFRGGAYEQYFGPGTRLTVT.

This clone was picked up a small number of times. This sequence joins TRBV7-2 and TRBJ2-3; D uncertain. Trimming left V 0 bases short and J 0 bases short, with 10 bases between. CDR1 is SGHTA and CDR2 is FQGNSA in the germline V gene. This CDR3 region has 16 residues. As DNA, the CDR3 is TGTGCCAGCAGCTTAGCGGCCTCTCATAGCACAGATACGCAGTATTTT. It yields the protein CASSLAASHSTDTQYF.

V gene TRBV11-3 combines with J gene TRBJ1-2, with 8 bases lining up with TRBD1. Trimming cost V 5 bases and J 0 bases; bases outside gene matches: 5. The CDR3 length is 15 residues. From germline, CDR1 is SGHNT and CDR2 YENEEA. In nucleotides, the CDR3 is TGTGCCAGCAGCACGAGGACAGGGCCTAACTATGGCTACACCTTC. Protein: CASSTRTGPNYGYTF. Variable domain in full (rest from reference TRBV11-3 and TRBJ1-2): EAGVVQSPRYKIIEKKQPVAFWCNPISGHNTLYWYLQNLGQGPELLIRYENEEAVDDSQLPKDRFSAERLKGVDSTLKIQPAELGDSAVYLCASSTRTGPNYGYTFGSGTRLTVV.

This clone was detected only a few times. The CDR3 sequence: CASSLTAGGSYEQYF. CDR3 nucleotide sequence: TGTGCCAGCAGCTTAACGGCGGGGGGCTCCTACGAGCAGTACTTC. The chain has TRBV7-3 and TRBJ2-7; 8 positions match TRBD2. Germline V CDR1 and CDR2: SGHTA, FQGTGA. The CDR3 runs 15 residues. The V gene end was trimmed by 0 bases and the J gene end by 0 bases; junction bases not matched to a gene: 1.